This T cell receptor beta chain derives from a study of blood T cell repertoires in COVID-19. About the study: From the United States, Italy and Spain came samples of acute and convalescent COVID-19.

Germline loops: CDR1 MNHEY, CDR2 SVGAGI. The CDR3 is made up of 13 amino acids. V lost 2 bases to trimming and J lost 2 bases, with 7 bases between them. Recruited during active infection, patients (from Seattle) were subsequently followed longitudinally. Methods used by the authors: Using reference gene primer amplification, nucleated cell counts were estimated. The method was immunoSEQ multiplex PCR; TCRdb's version includes in-frame clones alone and lacks a portion of them. D and trimming were read from the DNA, whereas the V and J calls and clone size are those reported in that table. The top ten clones hold 6.5% to 9.5% of a sample with about 170,000 clones, around 81% of them seen once.

This sequence originates from a woman at least 80 years old with COVID-19, enrolled during active disease. The sequenced sample was peripheral blood. The chain is built from TRBV6-5 and TRBJ2-7; the D is unclear. CDR3 sequence reads: CASSYESAYEQYF. CDR3 DNA sequence: TGTGCCAGCAGTTACGAATCGGCCTACGAGCAGTACTTC.